What follows describes a single T cell receptor (beta chain). The antigen remains undetermined. In the PCR, 60 Vbeta and 13 Jbeta primers were used. Assay used: immunoSEQ multiplex PCR; TCRdb lists only in-frame clones, some missing. The table records over 150,000 clones, 68% of them present only once. This entry belongs to a study of cytomegalovirus exposure and HLA in healthy donors. Study overall: One earlier analysis, a look at 200 million or so T cells, found about 110 million unique TCR beta sequences.

Whole-study results and caveats: In a later analysis, the majority of CMV-associated beta chains seemingly showed HLA restriction.

The CDR3 is made up of 15 amino acids. Germline CDR1 reads MNHNS; CDR2 reads SASEGT. V trimming: 1 base; J trimming: 4 bases; junction bases outside the gene matches: 6. Sequencing input: PBMCs. The chain is built from TRBV6-1 and TRBJ1-2; 7 nucleotides line up with TRBD1. This clonotype was obtained from a man aged 50 or older in good health and CMV-seronegative. CDR3: CASSEDGTAIYGYTF. In DNA, the CDR3 is TGTGCCAGCAGTGAAGATGGGACAGCCATCTATGGCTACACCTTC.